What follows are 22 T cell receptor beta chains derived from one specimen sequenced in a study of vaccination effects on CD4 cells after COVID-19. Following culture for nine to ten days, CD4+ T cells were isolated. From March to December 2020, the person had a SARS-CoV-2 infection that was confirmed by PCR. All participants had two doses of either the BNT162b2 or mRNA-1273 vaccine. Measured with immunoSEQ multiplex PCR; TCRdb has only the in-frame clones, and not every one. The sample lists 40,000 to 45,000 clones, just over 75% seen once, with about 3.8% in the top ten. These receptors have no identified antigens. The sample in question was CD4+ T cells from PBMCs cultured without peptide, obtained after COVID-19 vaccination. The receptors here all came from a human donor who had a prior SARS-CoV-2 infection.

The J gene is TRBJ1-2, the V gene TRBV18; unclear D gene. The V gene's germline CDR1 is KGHSH and CDR2 LQKENI. The CDR3 contains 13 residues. V lost 2 bases to trimming and J lost 1 base, with 5 bases between them. The CDR3 bases are TGTGCCAGCTCACCAGGGGATAACTATGGCTACACCTTC. It is translated as CASSPGDNYGYTF.

V gene TRBV7-8 combines with J gene TRBJ1-6; D unresolved. With 2 bases removed from V and 10 bases from J, the gap between germline ends came to 12 bases. The CDR3 is 14 residues long. Germline V gives CDR1 SGHVS, CDR2 FQNEAQ. The CDR3 nucleotides are TGTGCCAGCAGCTTATCTTCAGTAACGTCACCCCTCCACTTT. Protein sequence: CASSLSSVTSPLHF.

J is TRBJ1-2 and V is TRBV11-2; a weak D match, TRBD1 (5 bases). This CDR3 is built from 13 residues. Germline CDR1 is SGHAT and CDR2 is FQNNGV. The V end was cut by 3 bases, the J end by 8 bases, with 13 bases between. CDR3 in DNA: TGTGCCAGCAGCTTTACCGGGACGCAAGGCTACACCTTC. This sequence encodes CASSFTGTQGYTF. Full variable domain (missing parts from reference TRBV11-2 and TRBJ1-2): EAGVAQSPRYKIIEKRQSVAFWCNPISGHATLYWYQQILGQGPKLLIQFQNNGVVDDSQLPKDRFSAERLKGVDSTLKIQPAKLEDSAVYLCASSFTGTQGYTFGSGTRLTVV.

The J gene is TRBJ2-7, the V gene TRBV5-1, with 8 bases that match TRBD2. The V segment lost 0 bases and the J segment 5 bases; nucleotides outside the gene matches: 7. Looked up from germline, CDR1 is SGHRS and CDR2 is YFSETQ. This CDR3 has 15 amino acids. CDR3 nucleotides: TGCGCCAGCAGCTTGGTCCCGGGAGGGAGAGACGAGCAGTACTTC. It translates to CASSLVPGGRDEQYF.

The V and J genes are TRBV9 and TRBJ2-1; D may be TRBD2 (6 bases). The CDR3 covers 15 residues. In germline, CDR1 is SGDLS, CDR2 YYNGEE. V lost 0 bases, J lost 4 bases, and 11 bases lay in between. CDR3 in amino acids: CASSVGASAYNEQFF. CDR3 nucleotide sequence: TGTGCCAGCAGCGTAGGGGCTAGCGCTTACAATGAGCAGTTCTTC.

The CDR3 region has the DNA TGCAGTGCTAGTCGGGGGGCACTTGGGAATGAGCAGTTCTTC. The encoded protein is CSASRGALGNEQFF. The V gene is TRBV20-1, the J gene TRBJ2-1, with D possibly matching TRBD2 (7 bases). Trimming cost V 3 bases and J 7 bases, with 16 bases left between them. Germline CDR1 and CDR2: DFQATT and SNEGSKA (reference sequence). The CDR3 covers 14 residues.

The chain combines TRBV6-7 with TRBJ2-3, with a possible D match to TRBD2 (6 bases). TRBV6-7 is placed among ORFs of uncertain function. The CDR3 loop spans 19 amino acids. The V gene lost 2 bases and the J gene lost 2 bases, with 23 bases spanning the gap. The CDR3 DNA follows: TGTGCCAGCAGTTACCCCCACGACTGGCGGAGGGAACCCACAGATACGCAGTATTTT. Its protein is CASSYPHDWRREPTDTQYF.

This chain links TRBV9 with TRBJ2-5; D remains unclear. CDR1 and CDR2 from the germline V gene are SGDLS and YYNGEE. The CDR3 contains 13 residues. V was clipped by 0 bases and J by 7 bases, with 10 bases between them. CDR3 amino acids: CASSVAHPGTQYF. The CDR3 bases are TGTGCCAGCAGCGTAGCCCACCCGGGGACCCAGTACTTC.

This clone was detected once. The V gene is TRBV18, the J gene TRBJ2-1, with D unresolved. V was clipped by 0 bases and J by 8 bases, with 11 bases between them. Germline V gene lookup returns CDR1 KGHSH and CDR2 LQKENI. This CDR3 contains 14 residues. CDR3 in DNA: TGTGCCAGCTCACCACCTTTCGCATCGCATGAGCAGTTCTTC. This sequence encodes CASSPPFASHEQFF.

This chain links TRBV2 with TRBJ2-7; a possible D gene is TRBD2 (6 bases). The CDR3 length is 13 residues. Per the germline V gene, CDR1 is SNHLY and CDR2 is FYNNEI. V was clipped by 3 bases and J by 3 bases, with 9 bases between them. CDR3 sequence (DNA): TGTGCCAGCAGTGATCCGGGACTCTACGAGCAGTACTTC. Its protein is CASSDPGLYEQYF. Full variable domain (remainder filled in from reference TRBV2 and TRBJ2-7): EPEVTQTPSHQVTQMGQEVILRCVPISNHLYFYWYRQILGQKVEFLVSFYNNEISEKSEIFDDQFSVERPDGSNFTLKIRSTKLEDSAMYFCASSDPGLYEQYFGPGTRLTVT.

The chain is built from TRBV5-8 and TRBJ2-7; 7 bases align to TRBD1. Germline-derived CDR1 and CDR2 are SGHTS and YDEGEE. This CDR3 is 15 amino acids long. J was trimmed by 4 bases and V by 0 bases; bases with no gene match: 7. For the CDR3, the DNA is TGTGCCAGCAGCTTGGTACAGGGGATAAAGTACGAGCAGTACTTC. Translation: CASSLVQGIKYEQYF.

This rearrangement joins TRBV5-4 to TRBJ1-1; possible D gene TRBD1, 5 bases. V lost 5 bases to trimming and J lost 1 base, with 12 bases between them. The germline V gene encodes CDR1 SGHNT and CDR2 YYREEE (reference sequence). The CDR3 contains 14 residues. The CDR3 sequence: CASRPGTENTEAFF. The DNA for the CDR3 is TGTGCCAGCAGACCCGGGACCGAGAACACTGAAGCTTTCTTT.

The chain couples TRBV2 to TRBJ1-5, with D unresolved. Trimming removed 4 bases at V and 7 bases at J, with 17 bases between. Per the germline V gene, CDR1 is SNHLY and CDR2 is FYNNEI. This CDR3 has 15 residues. As DNA, the CDR3 is TGTGCCAGCAGTGCAACGGCCGCCGAGGGACAGCCCCAGCATTTT. Residues: CASSATAAEGQPQHF.

The J gene is TRBJ2-4, the V gene TRBV5-6; D is unclear. This CDR3 contains 18 residues. Germline-derived CDR1 and CDR2 are SGHDT and YYEEEE. The germline V and J ends were trimmed by 2 bases and 0 bases, with 18 bases remaining between them. In DNA, the CDR3 is TGTGCCAGCAGCTTAACACAAGGACCGCTTATAGCCAAAAACATTCAGTACTTC. Amino acid sequence: CASSLTQGPLIAKNIQYF.

V usage is TRBV9 and J usage is TRBJ2-2, with 12 positions matching TRBD2. The CDR3 sequence is 14 residues long. The J segment lost 7 bases and the V segment lost 3 bases, leaving 1 base of the junction unmatched. Germline V CDR1 and CDR2: SGDLS, YYNGEE. The CDR3 DNA is TGTGCCAGCAGCGCGACTAGCGGGAGCGGGGAGCTGTTTTTT. Its protein is CASSATSGSGELFF.

The J gene is TRBJ1-2, the V gene TRBV2, with TRBD1 identical over 8 bases. The CDR3 totals 14 residues. Germline lookup yields CDR1 SNHLY and CDR2 FYNNEI. The V segment lost 4 bases and the J segment 2 bases; nucleotides outside the gene matches: 3. The CDR3 DNA follows: TGTGCCAGCAGTGCTTACAGGGGGAACTATGGCTACACCTTC. Protein product: CASSAYRGNYGYTF.

This chain links TRBV5-1 with TRBJ2-3; possible D gene TRBD1, 5 bases. The germline gives CDR1 SGHRS, CDR2 YFSETQ. The V end was cut by 0 bases, the J end by 4 bases, with 12 bases between. This CDR3 contains 15 residues. Here the CDR3 reads CASSLGVVGADTQYF. In nucleotides, the CDR3 is TGCGCCAGCAGCTTGGGAGTAGTAGGGGCAGATACGCAGTATTTT.

J is TRBJ1-2 and V is TRBV3-1 (or the pseudogene TRBV3-2); unclear D gene. Germline CDR1 is LGHDT and CDR2 is YNNKEL (reference sequence). This CDR3 contains 14 residues. Trimming took 4 bases from V and 5 from J, leaving 14 bases between them. CDR3 in DNA: TGTGCCAGCAGCCCTTCCTCTGACGGATATGGCTACACCTTC. Translating it yields CASSPSSDGYGYTF.

The chain has TRBV2 and TRBJ2-3; weak D call: TRBD2 (7 bases). V was pared by 8 bases and J by 4 bases, with 16 bases between. CDR1 and CDR2 (germline): SNHLY, FYNNEI. There are 14 residues in the CDR3. The CDR3, as DNA: TGTGCCAGCCGGGGGGCGAGGGGTGCAGATACGCAGTATTTT. It is translated as CASRGARGADTQYF.

This chain joins TRBV19 and TRBJ2-3; TRBD2 matches at 9 bases. Looked up from germline, CDR1 is LNHDA and CDR2 is SQIVND (reference sequence). CDR3 length: 20 amino acids. Trimming cost V 8 bases and J 2 bases; bases outside gene matches: 23. CDR3 amino acids: CASSPGLAGFRPLNTDTQYF. DNA of the CDR3: TGTGCCAGTTCACCGGGACTAGCAGGATTCAGGCCCCTTAACACAGATACGCAGTATTTT.

The chain recombines TRBV3-1 (or the pseudogene TRBV3-2) with TRBJ1-1; the match to TRBD1 covers 7 bases. Germline V gives CDR1 LGHDT, CDR2 YNNKEL (reference sequence). This CDR3 is built from 14 residues. J gave up 14 bases and V 4 bases, and 16 bases lay outside the gene matches. CDR3 nucleotides: TGTGCCAGCAGCCTTTCAAAGGCGTCAGGGGGAAGGTTCTTT. Its protein product is CASSLSKASGGRFF.

V is TRBV24-1 and J is TRBJ1-3; 7 bases fit TRBD1. This CDR3 region has 19 residues. Germline V lookup: CDR1 KGHDR, CDR2 SFDVKD. V shed 3 bases and J 3 bases; nucleotides not matched to a gene: 16. The CDR3 spells CATSDQNPTGAACGNTIYF. The CDR3 coding sequence is TGTGCCACCAGTGATCAAAACCCTACAGGGGCCGCCTGTGGAAACACCATATATTTT.